The present TCR beta chain was sequenced within a study of cytomegalovirus exposure and HLA in healthy donors. Study results and limitations: Within an earlier analysis, most TCR beta V segments proved productive either about 87% or about 30% of the time.

A word on this clone: Its antigen is currently unknown.

Use of 60 Vbeta and 13 Jbeta primers characterized the PCR. Method: immunoSEQ multiplex PCR; TCRdb's copy keeps in-frame clones and lacks some. The sample includes about 52,000 clones. The sequence came from a woman in her 50s in good health and CMV-seropositive. The sample taken for sequencing was PBMCs.

The CDR3 loop is CASSQDGLAGVFNEQFF. For the CDR3, the DNA is TGTGCCAGCAGCCAAGACGGACTAGCGGGAGTCTTTAATGAGCAGTTCTTC. The V and J genes are TRBV4-2 and TRBJ2-1; 13 nucleotides align to TRBD2. This CDR3 has 17 residues. V shed 0 bases and J 7 bases; nucleotides not matched to a gene: 6. CDR1 is LGHNA and CDR2 is YNFKEQ in the germline V gene.